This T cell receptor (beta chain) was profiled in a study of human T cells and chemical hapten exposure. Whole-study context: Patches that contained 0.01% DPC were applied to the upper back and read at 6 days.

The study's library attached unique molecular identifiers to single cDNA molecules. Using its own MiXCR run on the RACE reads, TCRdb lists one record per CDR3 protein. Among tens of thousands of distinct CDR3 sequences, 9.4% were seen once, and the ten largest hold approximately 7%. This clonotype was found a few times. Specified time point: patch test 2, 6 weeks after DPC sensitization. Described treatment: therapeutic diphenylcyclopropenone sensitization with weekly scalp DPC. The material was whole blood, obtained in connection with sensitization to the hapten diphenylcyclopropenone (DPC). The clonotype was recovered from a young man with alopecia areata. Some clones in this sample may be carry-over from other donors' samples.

The CDR3, as DNA: TGTGCCAGCAGCCCCCGGGGCGGGGGGCTCCCGAACACTGAAGCTTTCTTT. Translating gives CASSPRGGGLPNTEAFF. This chain joins TRBV7-9 and TRBJ1-1; D might be TRBD1 (6 bases). Trimming removed 5 bases from V and 1 base from J, with 20 bases in between. The CDR3 is 17 amino acids. Germline V lookup: CDR1 SEHNR, CDR2 FQNEAQ (reference sequence).